What follows are 12 T cell receptor beta chains derived from one specimen sequenced in a study of identical twins (dated by TCRdb to 2016 to 2017). Libraries were constructed by 5' RACE. The sequencer was an Illumina HiSeq 2000. TCRdb took the public reads, trimmed them with fastp at Q25, ran MiXCR for clone calling and kept in-frame beta chains. Identical CDR3 proteins give one entry, which carries the most common genes and DNA. This sample has roughly 250,000 distinct CDR3 sequences in its table, and more than 13% of those were observed once. The ten biggest clones cover around 9% of the sample. The sequenced sample consisted of memory (CD45RO+) T cells sorted from blood. The cell subset or site label here, explained by the study, means: CD45RO+ enriched T cells. These TCRs come from a woman under 30 in good health.

The chain employs TRBV10-2 and TRBJ2-7, with 11 bases identical to TRBD2. The CDR3 totals 13 residues. V shed 6 bases and J 6 bases; nucleotides not matched to a gene: 4. Germline lookup yields CDR1 WSHSY and CDR2 SAAADI. CDR3 sequence (DNA): TGCGCCAGCAGGGTAGCGGGAGGGGGCGAGCAGTACTTC. Its protein product is CASRVAGGGEQYF.

The genes are TRBV6-6 and TRBJ2-7; D remains ambiguous. V was shortened by 5 bases and J by 7 bases, with 9 bases between the two germline ends. The CDR3 is 11 amino acids. CDR1 is MNHNY, CDR2 SVGAGI, per germline (reference sequence). The CDR3 DNA reads as TGTGCCAGCAGTAATTTGGGGGAGCAGTACTTC. Protein product: CASSNLGEQYF.

This clonotype has only a few counts. J is TRBJ1-2 and V is TRBV9; D gene unclear. Germline CDR1 reads SGDLS; CDR2 reads YYNGEE. Trimming removed 4 bases from V and 6 bases from J, with 16 bases in between. The CDR3 runs 14 residues. The DNA of the CDR3 is TGTGCCAGCAGCAGAAAGGGTGGATTAGATGGCTACACCTTC. It yields the protein CASSRKGGLDGYTF.

The chain combines TRBV7-2 with TRBJ2-3; D is ambiguous. CDR3 size: 13 residues. Germline values: CDR1 SGHTA, CDR2 FQGNSA. Trimming removed 0 bases from V and 5 bases from J, with 6 bases in between. The CDR3 nucleotides read TGTGCCAGCAGCTTAGCGCCGAGAGATACGCAGTATTTT. It is translated as CASSLAPRDTQYF.

This clonotype was seen a handful of times. This rearrangement joins TRBV11-2 to TRBJ2-1; TRBD1 might be the D (6 bases). V was cut by 1 base and J by 7 bases, with 11 bases left in between. This CDR3 region has 14 residues. The germline CDR1 and CDR2 sequences are SGHAT and FQNNGV. In DNA, the CDR3 is TGTGCCAGCAGCTTAGCCTTACAGGGAAATGAGCAGTTCTTC. It specifies CASSLALQGNEQFF.

This clonotype turned up a few times. The gene calls are TRBV6-1 and TRBJ1-5, with unresolved D. Trimming removed 8 bases from V and 1 base from J, with 12 bases in between. This CDR3 region has 14 residues. The germline gives CDR1 MNHNS, CDR2 SASEGT. Written as DNA, the CDR3 is TGTGCCAGCTGGCTTCTCGGGAGCAATCAGCCCCAGCATTTT. Translation: CASWLLGSNQPQHF.

In its sample, this clonotype was seen many times. V usage is TRBV11-2 and J usage is TRBJ2-7, with D hard to call. The V gene's germline CDR1 is SGHAT and CDR2 FQNNGV. The CDR3 is made up of 15 amino acids. V was cut by 5 bases and J by 0 bases, with 14 bases left in between. CDR3 in amino acids: CASSVSAESSYEQYF. The DNA of the CDR3 is TGTGCCAGCAGCGTTTCTGCGGAATCCTCCTACGAGCAGTACTTC.

This clonotype appeared many times. CDR3 sequence: CASTPRDRINTGELFF. The CDR3 coding sequence is TGTGCCAGCACCCCCCGGGACAGGATAAACACCGGGGAGCTGTTTTTT. The gene calls are TRBV6-1 and TRBJ2-2; 8 positions agree with TRBD1. The CDR3 runs to 16 residues. With V trimmed by 7 bases and J by 2 bases, 9 bases remained unmatched. Per germline, CDR1 MNHNS and CDR2 SASEGT.

The V gene is TRBV5-1, the J gene TRBJ2-5; D is tentatively TRBD1 or TRBD2 (7 bases each). CDR1 SGHRS and CDR2 YFSETQ come from the germline V gene. Deletions cut 5 bases from V and 4 bases from J, with 15 bases between. This CDR3 is 14 amino acids long. CDR3: CASRDREGGETQYF. CDR3 bases: TGCGCCAGCAGAGACAGGGAGGGGGGAGAGACCCAGTACTTC.

The chain employs TRBV5-1 and TRBJ1-4; no firm D call. Germline V gene lookup returns CDR1 SGHRS and CDR2 YFSETQ. This CDR3 is 15 amino acids long. The V end was cut by 0 bases, the J end by 8 bases, with 14 bases between. In DNA form, the CDR3 reads TGCGCCAGCAGCTTGGCCGGCAGCCGGGAGGAAAAACTGTTTTTT. As protein: CASSLAGSREEKLFF.

This clonotype was observed once. This sequence joins TRBV5-1 and TRBJ1-1; D remains unclear. V dropped 4 bases and J dropped 2 bases, with 12 bases sitting between them. The CDR3 has 14 amino acids. CDR1 SGHRS and CDR2 YFSETQ come from the germline V gene. CDR3 coding DNA: TGCGCCAGCAGCGACACCGGGAGAAACACTGAAGCTTTCTTT. This gives the protein CASSDTGRNTEAFF.

The V gene is TRBV28, the J gene TRBJ1-1; D is undetermined. Germline CDR1 is MDHEN and CDR2 is SYDVKM. CDR3 length: 12 amino acids. The ends were cut back, 6 bases at V and 8 bases at J, with 13 bases in the middle. This CDR3 reads CASRGWSAEAFF. CDR3 DNA sequence: TGTGCCAGCAGGGGGTGGTCCGCCGAAGCTTTCTTT.